This TCR beta chain was documented in a study of control samples from healthy donors and cancer patients. Germline V gene lookup returns CDR1 SGHDT and CDR2 YYEEEE. This CDR3 spans 15 amino acids. V lost 5 bases, J lost 1 base, and 13 bases lay in between. Sequencing used immunoSEQ multiplex PCR; TCRdb keeps in-frame clones, though not all of them. The data hold some 74,000 clones, with over 90% observed a single time. This receptor was identified in a woman in her thirties in good health. The material sequenced was blood. V usage is TRBV5-6 and J usage is TRBJ1-5; possible D gene TRBD1, 6 bases. CDR3 sequence (DNA): TGTGCCAGCAGTACACAGGGCTTGAGCAATCAGCCCCAGCATTTT. Residues: CASSTQGLSNQPQHF.